The T cell receptor (beta chain) under discussion was sequenced for a study of blood T cells in healthy people across ages. The CDR3 is 15 residues long. The V gene's germline CDR1 is DFQATT and CDR2 SNEGSKA (reference sequence). V lost 0 bases and J lost 2, with 12 bases in between. Using a J-beta primer mix together with a sample-barcoded 5' primer, a second PCR was run for about 7 to 12 cycles. TCRdb recomputed calls from the 5' RACE reads with MiXCR, one row per CDR3 protein. The data hold 1.5 million or so distinct CDR3 sequences, with 40% to 50% observed a single time. The gene calls are TRBV20-1 and TRBJ2-3; D uncertain. The TCR was taken from a woman in her late teens or twenties in good health. Sequenced: blood. CDR3 region: CSARDYQSLTDTQYF. As DNA, the CDR3 is TGCAGTGCTAGAGATTACCAGAGTCTCACAGATACGCAGTATTTT.